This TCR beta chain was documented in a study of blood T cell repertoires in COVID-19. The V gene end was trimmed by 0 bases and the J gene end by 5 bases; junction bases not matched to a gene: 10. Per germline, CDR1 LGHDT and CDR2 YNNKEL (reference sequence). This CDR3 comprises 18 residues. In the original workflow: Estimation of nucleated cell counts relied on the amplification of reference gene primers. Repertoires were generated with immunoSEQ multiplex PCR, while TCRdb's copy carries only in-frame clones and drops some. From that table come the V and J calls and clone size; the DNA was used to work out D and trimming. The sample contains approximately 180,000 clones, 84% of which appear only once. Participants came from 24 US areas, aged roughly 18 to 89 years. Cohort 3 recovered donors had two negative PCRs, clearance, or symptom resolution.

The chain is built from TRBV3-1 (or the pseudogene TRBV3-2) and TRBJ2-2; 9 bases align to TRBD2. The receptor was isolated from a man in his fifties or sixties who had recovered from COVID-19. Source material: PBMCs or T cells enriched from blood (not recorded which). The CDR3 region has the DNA TGTGCCAGCAGCCAAGATTTCGCGGGGGGGCCGGTGACCGGGGAGCTGTTTTTT. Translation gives CASSQDFAGGPVTGELFF.